The following is a TCR beta chain sequence with its context. No antigen is known for it. No base quality information exists; no much larger clone differs at one position. These data are taken from a study of blood T cell repertoires in COVID-19 (dated by TCRdb to 2018 to 2020). General notes on the study: Samples covering the acute and convalescent phases of COVID-19 were provided by collaborators in the United States, Italy and Spain. Deeply sampled blood TCRbeta repertoires from subjects exposed to, actively infected with, or recovered from COVID-19 were included in the dataset. The prospective study material was composed of cDNA or gDNA derived from T cells, B-cell-depleted T cells, or PBMCs. The repertoires were released in a freely available public database intended as a resource for research on the immune response to SARS-CoV-2. Nearly every sample came with metadata listing a de-identified subject ID, COVID-19 status, age in years and sex. Samples came from the ongoing ImmuneRACE study (first 160 participants) plus 1,254 subjects from 6 global collaborators. Where available, HLA class I and class II types were obtained from metadata supplied by the sample provider rather than from assay-based typing.

What the authors observed across the whole study: Clinical and demographic metadata were provided uncurated, with the amount varying by source and participant.

From a lookup of the germline V gene, CDR1 and CDR2 are SNHLY and FYNNEI. The CDR3 contains 12 residues, cysteine and phenylalanine counted. CDR3 DNA is the only sequence kept; it has 36 bases, read in frame from the first base. V loses 6 bases, J loses 3 bases, and the germline ends lie 9 bases apart. Collaborating institutions collected whole blood in K2EDTA tubes following their own protocols. For TCRbeta analysis, collaborators shipped samples in one of three forms: frozen whole blood, isolated PBMCs, or DNA extracted from either of those sample types. The immunoSEQ Assay, a bias-controlled multiplex PCR, was used to amplify TCRbeta CDR3 regions from genomic DNA. Per the original workflow: Within the assay, amplification of reference gene primers was used to estimate how many nucleated cells each sample contained. To quantify the absolute abundance of each unique TCRbeta CDR3 rearrangement, sequence reads were collapsed and filtered. For each sample, productive Simpson clonality was calculated as the square root of Simpson's diversity index over productive rearrangements. TCRdb re-hosts the immuneACCESS table, in-frame sequences only. Its copies lack some clones; in the studies checked, an unresolved V gene accounts for under half of them, and the cause for the rest is not known. V, J and clone size are taken as reported in that table, and D and trimming were inferred from the DNA itself. This sample gives 60,000 to 90,000 clones in total; under 80% of them show up just once. 2.6% of the sample rests with the top ten.

The rearrangement joined TRBV2 to TRBJ2-7; a tentative D call is TRBD2 (6 bases match). Sequencing input: peripheral blood. This receptor was taken from a human donor with acute or convalescent COVID-19. The donor label of this sample is uncertain. The nucleotides are TGTGCCAGCAGGGAGGGACGCTACGAGCAGTACTTC. Translated, it gives CASREGRYEQYF.